This TCR beta chain was sequenced in a study of T cells in localized non-small cell lung cancer. Study outcomes and limitations: Among blood samples, higher T cell density accompanied longer overall survival. Appearance in adjacent lung was seen for a median around 60 of the top 100 tumor clones. Maximal T cell clonality occurred in uninvolved adjacent lung, with tumor ranking below it. Heterogeneity remains possible because sequencing was limited to only one tumor region.

There are 14 residues in the CDR3. Germline V gene data show CDR1 as SNHLY and CDR2 as FYNNEI. V shed 4 bases and J 5 bases; nucleotides not matched to a gene: 6. This clone was seen once. The antigen is not known. Some clones are missing from TCRdb's copy, which holds only in-frame ones; the method was immunoSEQ multiplex PCR. Among nearly 11,000 clones listed, roughly nine tenths were seen once. The sequencing here drew on peripheral blood, taken before any cancer treatment. This rearrangement joins TRBV2 to TRBJ2-5; the match to TRBD1 covers 8 bases. The clonotype comes from a male donor aged 60 or older with stage III lung adenocarcinoma. As DNA, the CDR3 is TGTGCCAGCAGTGTAGGACAGGGCGGCGAGACCCAGTACTTC. It encodes CASSVGQGGETQYF.